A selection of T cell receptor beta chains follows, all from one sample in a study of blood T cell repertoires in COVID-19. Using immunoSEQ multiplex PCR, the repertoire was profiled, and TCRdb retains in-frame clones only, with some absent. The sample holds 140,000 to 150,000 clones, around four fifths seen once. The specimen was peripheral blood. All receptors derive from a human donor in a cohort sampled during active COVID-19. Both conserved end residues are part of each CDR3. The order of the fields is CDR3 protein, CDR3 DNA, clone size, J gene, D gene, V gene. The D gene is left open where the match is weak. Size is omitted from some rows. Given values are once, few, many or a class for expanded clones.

CASSPGLANTGELFF	TGCGCCAGCAGCCCGGGACTAGCAAACACCGGGGAGCTGTTTTTT	NA	TRBJ2-2	TRBD2	TRBV4-1
CASSLAAGEYGYTF	TGCGCCAGCAGCTTGGCTGCAGGGGAGTATGGCTACACCTTC	NA	TRBJ1-2	NA	TRBV5-1
CASSLNRGGSNQPQHF	TGTGCCAGCAGTTTAAACAGGGGAGGAAGCAATCAGCCCCAGCATTTT	NA	TRBJ1-5	TRBD1	TRBV28
CASTGNTGELFF	TGTGCCAGCACGGGAAACACCGGGGAGCTGTTTTTT	NA	TRBJ2-2	NA	TRBV11-3
CASSLSGTLYGYTF	TGTGCCAGCAGCTTAAGCGGGACACTCTATGGCTACACCTTC	NA	TRBJ1-2	NA	TRBV7-9
CAASGGNNQPQHF	TGTGCCGCGAGCGGGGGAAACAATCAGCCCCAGCATTTT	NA	TRBJ1-5	NA	TRBV19
CAISVDSFGAYNEQFF	TGTGCCATCAGCGTAGACAGCTTCGGAGCCTACAATGAGCAGTTCTTC	NA	TRBJ2-1	NA	TRBV10-3
CASVQLSGANVLTF	TGTGCCAGCGTACAGCTCTCTGGGGCCAACGTCCTGACTTTC	NA	TRBJ2-6	NA	TRBV2
CASSRFRDEKLFF	TGTGCCAGCAGCCGCTTCCGGGATGAAAAACTGTTTTTT	NA	TRBJ1-4	NA	TRBV7-2
CASSLTDYNEQFF	TGTGCCAGCAGCTTAACAGATTACAATGAGCAGTTCTTC	NA	TRBJ2-1	NA	TRBV11-3
CASSPRTGVNTEAFF	TGTGCCAGCAGCCCACGGACAGGAGTGAACACTGAAGCTTTCTTT	NA	TRBJ1-1	TRBD1	TRBV3-1/TRBV3-2
CASSQLGQASNEKLFF	TGTGCCAGCAGCCAATTGGGACAGGCCTCGAATGAAAAACTGTTTTTT	once	TRBJ1-4	TRBD1	TRBV4-2
CATSRDARQGAKEAFF	TGTGCCACCAGCAGAGATGCTCGACAGGGTGCGAAGGAGGCTTTCTTT	NA	TRBJ1-1	TRBD1	TRBV15
CASSEVASGRASTDTQYF	TGTGCCAGCAGTGAAGTCGCTAGCGGGCGTGCTAGCACAGATACGCAGTATTTT	NA	TRBJ2-3	TRBD2	TRBV2
CASSLGQGDNSPLHF	TGTGCCAGCAGCTTAGGACAGGGTGACAATTCACCCCTCCACTTT	NA	TRBJ1-6	NA	TRBV13
CASSQFGGNTGELFF	TGTGCCAGCAGCCAATTCGGAGGTAACACCGGGGAGCTGTTTTTT	few	TRBJ2-2	NA	TRBV4-2
CASSPKGLSTDTQYF	TGTGCCAGCTCACCAAAGGGACTAAGCACAGATACGCAGTATTTT	NA	TRBJ2-3	TRBD2	TRBV18
CAWNLELDYEQYF	TGTGCCTGGAATTTGGAGTTGGACTACGAGCAGTACTTC	NA	TRBJ2-7	NA	TRBV30
CSASSPGVYEQYF	TGCAGTGCTAGTTCCCCAGGGGTATACGAGCAGTACTTC	NA	TRBJ2-7	NA	TRBV20-1
CASSQDRGPGELFF	TGTGCCAGCAGCCAAGACAGAGGGCCCGGGGAGCTGTTTTTT	NA	TRBJ2-2	NA	TRBV4-2
CASSLRAGGEGYTF	TGTGCCAGTAGCCTCCGAGCGGGGGGAGAAGGCTACACCTTC	NA	TRBJ1-2	NA	TRBV19
CASSTGSGGWGNQPQHF	TGTGCCAGTAGTACCGGATCGGGGGGCTGGGGCAATCAGCCCCAGCATTTT	NA	TRBJ1-5	NA	TRBV19
CASSKTGMDNSPLHF	TGCGCCAGCTCAAAAACAGGGATGGATAATTCACCCCTCCACTTT	NA	TRBJ1-6	NA	TRBV5-1
CASSVRRNEQFF	TGTGCCAGCAGCGTCAGAAGAAATGAGCAGTTCTTC	NA	TRBJ2-1	NA	TRBV6-5
CASSLAGTSSAGELFF	TGTGCCAGCAGCTTAGCCGGGACTAGTAGCGCCGGGGAGCTGTTTTTT	NA	TRBJ2-2	TRBD2	TRBV7-2
CASSSTGGDTQYF	TGTGCCAGCAGTTCGACAGGGGGAGATACGCAGTATTTT	NA	TRBJ2-3	TRBD1	TRBV6-6
CASSHEEATNEKLFF	TGTGCCAGCAGCCACGAAGAGGCAACTAATGAAAAACTGTTTTTT	NA	TRBJ1-4	NA	TRBV4-2
CSVEFAGRTDTQYF	TGCAGCGTTGAATTCGCAGGGCGGACAGATACGCAGTATTTT	NA	TRBJ2-3	NA	TRBV29-1
CASSPPLGSSYEQYF	TGTGCCAGCTCACCACCGCTAGGGAGCTCCTACGAGCAGTACTTC	NA	TRBJ2-7	NA	TRBV18